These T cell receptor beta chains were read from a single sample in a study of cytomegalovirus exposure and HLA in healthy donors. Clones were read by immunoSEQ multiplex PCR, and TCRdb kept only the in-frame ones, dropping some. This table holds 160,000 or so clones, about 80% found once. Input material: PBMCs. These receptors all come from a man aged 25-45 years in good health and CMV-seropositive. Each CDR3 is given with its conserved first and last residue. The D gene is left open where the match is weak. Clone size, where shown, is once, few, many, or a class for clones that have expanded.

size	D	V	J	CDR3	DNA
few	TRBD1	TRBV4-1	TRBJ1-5	CASSQGQGSRQPQHF	TGCGCCAGCAGCCAGGGACAGGGAAGTAGACAGCCCCAGCATTTT
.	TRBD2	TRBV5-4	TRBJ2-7	CASSFGVGGGAYEQYF	TGTGCCAGCAGCTTCGGCGTCGGCGGGGGGGCTTACGAGCAGTACTTC
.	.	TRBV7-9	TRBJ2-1	CASSPERDEQFF	TGTGCCAGCAGCCCGGAGAGGGATGAGCAGTTCTTC
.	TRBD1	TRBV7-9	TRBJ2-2	CASSLPGQLTGELFF	TGTGCCAGCAGCTTACCGGGACAGCTAACCGGGGAGCTGTTTTTT
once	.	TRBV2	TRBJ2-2	CASSRDWNTGELFF	TGTGCCAGCAGTAGGGACTGGAACACCGGGGAGCTGTTTTTT
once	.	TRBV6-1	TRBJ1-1	CASSGFRMEAFF	TGTGCCAGCAGTGGTTTTAGAATGGAAGCTTTCTTT
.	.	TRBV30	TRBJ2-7	CAWSVVRGEQYF	TGTGCCTGGAGTGTAGTAAGGGGCGAGCAGTACTTC
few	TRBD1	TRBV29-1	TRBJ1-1	CSVQTGMNTEAFF	TGCAGCGTCCAGACAGGGATGAACACTGAAGCTTTCTTT
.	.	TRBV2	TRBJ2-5	CASKKERVKQETQYF	TGTGCCAGCAAAAAGGAGAGGGTAAAGCAAGAGACCCAGTACTTC
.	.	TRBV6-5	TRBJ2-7	CASSYSISGTYEQYF	TGTGCCAGCAGTTACTCGATCAGCGGAACCTACGAGCAGTACTTC
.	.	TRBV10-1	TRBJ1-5	CASSDPDNQPQHF	TGCGCCAGCAGTGACCCAGACAATCAGCCCCAGCATTTT
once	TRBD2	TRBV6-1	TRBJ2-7	CASSEGLAGTLSYEQYF	TGTGCCAGCAGTGAAGGGCTAGCGGGCACTTTATCCTACGAGCAGTACTTC
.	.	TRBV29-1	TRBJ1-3	CSVGGLRGNTIYF	TGCAGCGTTGGGGGGCTTAGGGGAAACACCATATATTTT
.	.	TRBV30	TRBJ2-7	CAWSLDRSYEQYF	TGTGCCTGGAGTCTTGACAGGTCCTACGAGCAGTACTTC
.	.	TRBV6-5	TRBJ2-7	CASSLFSGYEQYF	TGTGCCAGCAGTCTCTTTAGCGGCTACGAGCAGTACTTC
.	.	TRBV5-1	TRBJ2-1	CASSRDGSSYNEQFF	TGCGCCAGCAGCCGGGACGGGAGCTCCTACAATGAGCAGTTCTTC
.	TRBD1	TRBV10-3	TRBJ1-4	CAINDRGRGEKLFF	TGTGCCATCAACGACAGGGGGCGGGGAGAAAAACTGTTTTTT
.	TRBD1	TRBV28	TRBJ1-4	CASSLDLSTQGYNEKLFF	TGTGCCAGCAGTTTAGACCTCAGCACACAGGGGTATAATGAAAAACTGTTTTTT